Presented here are 7 T cell receptor beta chains from one specimen sequenced in a study of vaccination and CD4 T cells after COVID-19. For these receptors, no antigen is known. The sample's treatment: roughly nine-day PBMC culture with coronavirus spike peptide pools or control peptides (ViraFEST assay). The Oncomine TCR Beta short-read assay was applied to DNA of cultured CD4+ T cells. TCRdb used MiXCR to reprocess the PCR reads, holding one entry per CDR3 protein. Found here are 13,000 or so distinct CDR3 sequences, roughly 42% of them singletons; the top ten hold over 12%. The specimen sequenced was CD4+ T cells from blood, cultured in vitro. These receptors were taken from a human donor who had recovered from COVID-19.

This chain uses TRBV20-1 with TRBJ2-7, with 11 bases fitting TRBD1. J lost 5 bases, V lost 3 bases, and 12 bases had no gene match. This CDR3 has 16 amino acids. The V gene's germline CDR1 is DFQATT and CDR2 SNEGSKA (reference sequence). CDR3 protein: CSASPPGTGGIHEQYF. The CDR3 bases are TGCAGTGCTAGCCCTCCCGGGACAGGGGGAATACACGAGCAGTACTTC.

The chain combines TRBV11-3 with TRBJ2-1, with D perhaps given as TRBD1 or TRBD2 (5 bases each). The DNA matches TRBJ2-7 better at its end, which makes the J call doubtful. This CDR3 is built from 13 residues. Germline CDR1 reads SGHNT; CDR2 reads YENEEA. The CDR3 DNA follows: TGTGCCAGCAGACTAAGGGACCGCTACGAGCAGTACTTC. It encodes CASRLRDRYEQYF.

The CDR3 DNA follows: TGTGCCACCCAGATAACAGGGAACTATGGCTACACCTTC. Encoded protein: CATQITGNYGYTF. The gene calls are TRBV6-1 and TRBJ1-2; a weak D match, TRBD1 (6 bases). Trimming cost V 10 bases and J 2 bases, with 14 bases left between them. This CDR3 contains 13 residues. CDR1 MNHNS and CDR2 SASEGT come from the germline V gene.

This clonotype was recorded a few times. The rearrangement links TRBV7-2 to TRBJ2-3; D gene uncertain. Trimming removed 3 bases at V and 8 bases at J, with 9 bases between. The CDR3 extends over 12 amino acids. The germline gives CDR1 SGHTA, CDR2 FQGNSA. This chain's CDR3 is CASSFVGRTQYF. The CDR3 coding sequence is TGTGCCAGCAGCTTCGTCGGCCGTACGCAGTATTTT.

The rearrangement uses TRBV2 and TRBJ2-7; either TRBD1 or TRBD2 may supply D (7 bases each). The V end was cut by 4 bases, the J end by 5 bases, with 15 bases between. The CDR3 runs 14 residues. Germline values: CDR1 SNHLY, CDR2 FYNNEI. The DNA of the CDR3 is TGTGCCAGCAGTGGACAGGGAGGGTCCAACGAGCAGTACTTC. Amino acid sequence: CASSGQGGSNEQYF.

The rearrangement joins TRBV20-1 to TRBJ1-5, with TRBD1 identical over 8 bases. The CDR3 is 17 residues long. Germline CDR1 is DFQATT and CDR2 is SNEGSKA (reference sequence). The V gene end was trimmed by 3 bases and the J gene end by 1 base; junction bases not matched to a gene: 11. The CDR3 sequence is CSARAGGAVGSNQPQHF. CDR3 sequence (DNA): TGCAGTGCTAGGGCAGGGGGCGCGGTGGGAAGCAATCAGCCCCAGCATTTT.

This clonotype was counted a few times. The rearrangement links TRBV6-1 to TRBJ1-1; 7 bases align to TRBD1. V lost 7 bases to trimming and J lost 4 bases; unmatched junction nucleotides: 9. The CDR3 extends over 14 amino acids. CDR1 and CDR2 (germline): MNHNS, SASEGT. CDR3 region: CASTQYRGGTEAFF. In DNA, the CDR3 is TGTGCCAGCACTCAATACAGGGGAGGCACTGAAGCTTTCTTT.